The 23 T cell receptor beta chains below were found in one sample sequenced in a study of technical replicates of blood from a handful of donors. Sequencing used immunoSEQ multiplex PCR; TCRdb keeps in-frame clones, though not all of them. The table has 80,000 to 95,000 clones, about 94% seen once. The material sequenced was T cells isolated from PBMCs. The origin of the receptors is a human donor in good health.

The V and J genes are TRBV11-2 and TRBJ2-3; 9 nucleotides line up with TRBD2. The V segment lost 5 bases and the J segment 5 bases; nucleotides outside the gene matches: 5. Germline loops: CDR1 SGHAT, CDR2 FQNNGV. The CDR3 is 14 residues long. In DNA, the CDR3 is TGTGCCAGCAGCCGTAGCGGGAGTGAAGATACGCAGTATTTT. Translating gives CASSRSGSEDTQYF.

V gene TRBV27 combines with J gene TRBJ2-1, with TRBD2 matching 14 bases. V was pared by 5 bases and J by 16 bases, with 7 bases of the junction left unmatched. The CDR3 runs 13 residues. Per germline, CDR1 MNHEY and CDR2 SMNVEV (reference sequence). CDR3 DNA sequence: TGTGCCAGCAGTACGGGACTAGCGGGAGAAGGATTCTTC. It specifies CASSTGLAGEGFF.

This clone was counted between two and nine times. This CDR3 reads CASSELGTGRYTF. CDR3 DNA sequence: TGTGCCAGCAGCGAATTGGGGACAGGCCGCTACACCTTC. V and J are TRBV6-4 and TRBJ1-2; 8 bases are a match to TRBD1. In germline, CDR1 is MRHNA, CDR2 SNTAGT. The V gene end was trimmed by 6 bases and the J gene end by 9 bases; junction bases not matched to a gene: 9. CDR3 length: 13 amino acids.

This clone was seen just once. The chain links TRBV19 to TRBJ2-5, with 9 bases aligning to TRBD1. With 5 bases clipped from V and 5 bases from J, the junction kept 9 bases outside the gene matches. There are 15 residues in the CDR3. Per the germline V gene, CDR1 is LNHDA and CDR2 is SQIVND (reference sequence). CDR3 sequence reads: CASSARDREIETQYF. CDR3 bases: TGTGCCAGTAGTGCCCGGGACAGGGAAATCGAGACCCAGTACTTC.

The gene calls are TRBV4-1 and TRBJ1-5, with a possible D match to TRBD1 (6 bases). This CDR3 has 15 residues. Germline-derived CDR1 and CDR2 are MGHRA and YSYEKL. V was trimmed by 5 bases and J by 3 bases, leaving 14 bases between them. CDR3 DNA sequence: TGCGCCAGCAGCTCAACCGGGACAAACAATCAGCCCCAGCATTTT. Amino acid sequence: CASSSTGTNNQPQHF.

The rearrangement links TRBV27 to TRBJ2-1, with D possibly TRBD2 on 5 matching bases. Germline CDR1 MNHEY, CDR2 SMNVEV (reference sequence). The CDR3 extends over 12 amino acids. V lost 2 bases, J lost 7 bases, and 6 bases lay in between. The DNA of the CDR3 is TGTGCCAGCAGTTTACGAGGGAATGAGCAGTTCTTC. Its protein product is CASSLRGNEQFF.

The chain couples TRBV5-1 to TRBJ2-1; 11 bases are a match to TRBD2. Germline V CDR1 and CDR2: SGHRS, YFSETQ. Unmatched junction bases numbered 4, after V lost 3 bases and J lost 5 bases. The CDR3 has 15 amino acids. CDR3 amino acids: CASSSTSGDNNEQFF. Here the CDR3 DNA reads TGCGCCAGCAGCTCGACTAGCGGGGACAACAATGAGCAGTTCTTC. The full variable domain, its missing parts supplied by reference TRBV5-1 and TRBJ2-1, is KAGVTQTPRYLIKTRGQQVTLSCSPISGHRSVSWYQQTPGQGLQFLFEYFSETQRNKGNFPGRFSGRQFSNSRSEMNVSTLELGDSALYLCASSSTSGDNNEQFFGPGTRLTVL.

The chain is built from TRBV7-9 and TRBJ2-1; 8 bases line up with TRBD2. The CDR3 length is 16 residues. With V trimmed by 5 bases and J by 1 base, 7 bases remained unmatched. Germline V gene sequence: CDR1 SEHNR, CDR2 FQNEAQ (reference sequence). The CDR3 is CASSLKRERSYNEQFF. In nucleotides, the CDR3 is TGTGCCAGCAGCCTTAAGCGGGAGAGGTCCTACAATGAGCAGTTCTTC. Drawing the rest from reference TRBV7-9 and TRBJ2-1, the complete variable domain is DTGVSQNPRHKITKRGQNVTFRCDPISEHNRLYWYRQTLGQGPEFLTYFQNEAQLEKSRLLSDRFSAERPKGSFSTLEIQRTEQGDSAMYLCASSLKRERSYNEQFFGPGTRLTVL.

The V gene is TRBV21-1, the J gene TRBJ2-5; the DNA was not used to check the table's D call, TRBD1. TRBV21-1 is a documented pseudogene. There are 12 residues in the CDR3. As DNA, the CDR3 is TGTGCCACCCGGACAAACCAAGAGACCCAGTACTTC. As protein: CATRTNQETQYF.

This rearrangement joins TRBV19 to TRBJ1-3; D call uncertain. Germline V gene lookup returns CDR1 LNHDA and CDR2 SQIVND (reference sequence). There are 16 residues in the CDR3. V lost 1 base and J 0 bases, leaving 10 bases between the germline ends. CDR3 DNA: TGTGCCAGTAGTATAGGTTGGCCATCCTCTGGAAACACCATATATTTT. Protein sequence: CASSIGWPSSGNTIYF.

The chain links TRBV27 to TRBJ2-1; tentative D call: TRBD2 (6 bases). Germline assignment: CDR1 MNHEY and CDR2 SMNVEV (reference sequence). The CDR3 spans 18 residues. Trimming left V 2 bases short and J 1 base short, with 18 bases between. The CDR3 bases are TGTGCCAGCAGTTTACTCCCGAGGCGGGGTGGTTCCTACAATGAGCAGTTCTTC. This translates into CASSLLPRRGGSYNEQFF.

The rearrangement uses TRBV5-4 and TRBJ1-1; 8 bases are shared with TRBD1. Trimming at V came to 4 bases and at J to 5 bases, leaving 13 bases not matched to a gene. CDR1 and CDR2 (germline): SGHNT, YYREEE (reference sequence). CDR3 length equals 16 residues. The CDR3 DNA is TGTGCCAGCAGCCGGCCCCTCAGGGGGCGAGATACTGAAGCTTTCTTT. This codes for CASSRPLRGRDTEAFF.

The CDR3, as DNA: TGTGCCAGCTTCAACAGGCCGATGAACACTGAAGCTTTCTTT. As protein: CASFNRPMNTEAFF. This chain links TRBV2 with TRBJ1-1, with D possibly TRBD1 on 5 matching bases. Germline V gene sequence: CDR1 SNHLY, CDR2 FYNNEI. Trimming removed 8 bases at V and 0 bases at J, with 13 bases between. This CDR3 is built from 14 residues.

DNA of the CDR3: TGTGCCAGCAGTTACTCGAGCGGTATGAACACTGAAGCTTTCTTT. This sequence encodes CASSYSSGMNTEAFF. The chain recombines TRBV6-5 with TRBJ1-1, with D unclear. The germline V gene encodes CDR1 MNHEY and CDR2 SVGAGI. This CDR3 spans 15 amino acids. V was pared by 0 bases and J by 0 bases, with 8 bases between.

This chain connects TRBV4-1 to TRBJ1-2; the match to TRBD1 covers 11 bases. This CDR3 comprises 17 residues. Germline V gene lookup returns CDR1 MGHRA and CDR2 YSYEKL. The V and J ends lost 1 base and 5 bases, in that order; junction bases with no gene match: 9. The CDR3 sequence: CASSQVAGDRGGYGYTF. In nucleotides, the CDR3 is TGCGCCAGCAGCCAAGTTGCCGGGGACAGGGGGGGGTATGGCTACACCTTC.

In this sample, this clone turned up once. The CDR3 loop is CATSRLMLGGVETQYF. The CDR3 DNA reads TGTGCCACCAGCAGACTTATGTTAGGGGGCGTAGAGACCCAGTACTTC. The rearrangement uses TRBV15 and TRBJ2-5; 7 nucleotides line up with TRBD1. The CDR3 has 16 amino acids. V was pared by 2 bases and J by 4 bases, with 10 bases of the junction left unmatched. CDR1 LNHNV and CDR2 YYDKDF come from the germline V gene (reference sequence). Supplemented by reference TRBV15 and TRBJ2-5, the full variable domain reads DAMVIQNPRYQVTQFGKPVTLSCSQTLNHNVMYWYQQKSSQAPKLLFHYYDKDFNNEADTPDNFQSRRPNTSFCFLDIRSPGLGDTAMYLCATSRLMLGGVETQYFGPGTRLLVL.

The chain combines TRBV4-1 with TRBJ1-3, with D possibly matching TRBD1 (6 bases). Germline loops: CDR1 MGHRA, CDR2 YSYEKL. V lost 0 bases and J lost 3, with 18 bases in between. The CDR3 is 18 residues long. This CDR3 reads CASSQEQARGASGNTIYF. Here the CDR3 DNA reads TGCGCCAGCAGCCAAGAACAGGCGCGGGGGGCGAGTGGAAACACCATATATTTT.

The genes are TRBV27 and TRBJ2-7; 8 positions agree with TRBD1. CDR3 size: 15 residues. Germline CDR1 and CDR2: MNHEY and SMNVEV (reference sequence). V shed 2 bases, J shed 2 bases, and the junction held 5 bases outside the gene matches. This chain's CDR3 is CASSLQGTGAYEQYF. CDR3 nucleotide sequence: TGTGCCAGCAGTTTACAGGGGACAGGCGCCTACGAGCAGTACTTC.

This chain connects TRBV11-2 to TRBJ1-4; a possible D gene is TRBD1 (6 bases). V was trimmed by 2 bases and J by 8 bases, leaving 18 bases between them. The CDR3 is made up of 16 amino acids. Germline-derived CDR1 and CDR2 are SGHAT and FQNNGV. CDR3 region: CASSLSFETGLEKLFF. In DNA form, the CDR3 reads TGTGCCAGCAGCTTAAGTTTCGAGACAGGATTAGAAAAACTGTTTTTT.

This clone was recorded many times. V usage is TRBV29-1 and J usage is TRBJ2-2; 8 bases line up with TRBD1. J lost 4 bases, V lost 7 bases, and 5 bases had no gene match. This CDR3 has 13 residues. CDR1 and CDR2 from the germline V gene are SQVTM and ANQGSEA. CDR3 bases: TGCAGCGCAGGGGACAGGTCCACCGGGGAGCTGTTTTTT. This sequence encodes CSAGDRSTGELFF.

The J gene is TRBJ2-3, the V gene TRBV7-3; D unclear. The CDR3 runs to 12 residues. Germline CDR1 is SGHTA and CDR2 is FQGTGA. V lost 3 bases, J lost 3 bases, and 4 bases lay in between. As DNA, the CDR3 is TGTGCCAGCAGCTTCGTAACAGATACGCAGTATTTT. Protein sequence: CASSFVTDTQYF.

The chain carries TRBV7-9 and TRBJ1-1; no definite D call. V dropped 1 base and J dropped 0 bases, with 9 bases sitting between them. The germline V gene encodes CDR1 SEHNR and CDR2 FQNEAQ (reference sequence). CDR3 size: 15 residues. The CDR3 sequence is CASSLVPDMNTEAFF. CDR3 sequence (DNA): TGTGCCAGCAGCTTAGTCCCAGACATGAACACTGAAGCTTTCTTT.

The chain is built from TRBV6-5 and TRBJ2-5; D possibly corresponds to TRBD1 (6 bases). V lost 2 bases and J lost 5, with 9 bases in between. Germline loops: CDR1 MNHEY, CDR2 SVGAGI. This CDR3 comprises 13 residues. The CDR3 sequence: CASSYGGSETQYF. The CDR3 nucleotides read TGTGCCAGCAGTTACGGGGGCTCCGAGACCCAGTACTTC.